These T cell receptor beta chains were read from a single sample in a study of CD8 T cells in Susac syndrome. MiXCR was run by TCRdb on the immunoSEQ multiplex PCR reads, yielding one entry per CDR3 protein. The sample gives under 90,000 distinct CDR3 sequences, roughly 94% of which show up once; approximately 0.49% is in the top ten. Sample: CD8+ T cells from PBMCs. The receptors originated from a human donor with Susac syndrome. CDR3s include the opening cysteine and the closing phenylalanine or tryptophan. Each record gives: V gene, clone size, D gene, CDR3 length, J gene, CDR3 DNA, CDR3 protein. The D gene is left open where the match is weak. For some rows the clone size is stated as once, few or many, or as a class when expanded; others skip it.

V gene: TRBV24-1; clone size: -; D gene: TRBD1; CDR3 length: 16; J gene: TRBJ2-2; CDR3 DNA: TGTGCCACCAGTGATCCCGGACAGGGGAACACCGGGGAGCTGTTTTTT; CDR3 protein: CATSDPGQGNTGELFF
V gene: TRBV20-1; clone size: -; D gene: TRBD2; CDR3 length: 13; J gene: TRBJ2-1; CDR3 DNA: TGCAGTGGGGCCGGGACTAGCGTCTATGAGCAGTTCTTC; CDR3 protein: CSGAGTSVYEQFF
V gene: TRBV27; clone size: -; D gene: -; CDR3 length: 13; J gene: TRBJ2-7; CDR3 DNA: TGTGCCAGCAGTTTACAAACTAGCCACGAGCAGTACTTC; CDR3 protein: CASSLQTSHEQYF
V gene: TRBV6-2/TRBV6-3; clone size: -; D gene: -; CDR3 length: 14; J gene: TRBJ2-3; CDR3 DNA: TGTGCCAGCAGTTCAGGACAGAGAACAGATACGCAGTATTTT; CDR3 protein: CASSSGQRTDTQYF
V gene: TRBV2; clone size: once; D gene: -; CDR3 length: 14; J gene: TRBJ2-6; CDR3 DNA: TGTGCCAGCGTCGGGGGCTCTGGGGCCAACGTCCTGACTTTC; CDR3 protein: CASVGGSGANVLTF
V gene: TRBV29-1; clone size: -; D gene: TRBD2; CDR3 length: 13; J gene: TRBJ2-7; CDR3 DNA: TGCAGCGTTCCCAGCGGGAAGCCCTACGAGCAGTACTTC; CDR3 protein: CSVPSGKPYEQYF
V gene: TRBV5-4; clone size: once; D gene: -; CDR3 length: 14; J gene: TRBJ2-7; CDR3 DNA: TGTGCCAGCAGCACGGGGTTGCCCCTCTACGAGCAGTACTTC; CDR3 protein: CASSTGLPLYEQYF
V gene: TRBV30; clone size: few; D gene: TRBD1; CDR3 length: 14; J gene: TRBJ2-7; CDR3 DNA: TGTGCCTGGAGTGCGGGACAGGGAGACTACGAGCAGTACTTC; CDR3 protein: CAWSAGQGDYEQYF
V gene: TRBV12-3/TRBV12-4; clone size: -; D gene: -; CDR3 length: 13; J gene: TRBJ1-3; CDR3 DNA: TGTGCCAGCAGTTTGGCCATTGGAAACACCATATATTTT; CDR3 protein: CASSLAIGNTIYF
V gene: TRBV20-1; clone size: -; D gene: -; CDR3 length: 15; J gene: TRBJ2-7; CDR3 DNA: TGCAGTGCTAGAGATCTCTTGGCGGGAACTTACGAGCAGTACTTC; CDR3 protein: CSARDLLAGTYEQYF
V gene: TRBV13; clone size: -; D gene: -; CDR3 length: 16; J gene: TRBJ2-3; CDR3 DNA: TGTGCCAGCAGCGGGCTATTAGCCGGGAGTACAGATACGCAGTATTTT; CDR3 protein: CASSGLLAGSTDTQYF